A single sample gave rise to the 13 T cell receptor beta chains below, sequenced in a study of OX40 agonist ivuxolimab in advanced cancers. The assay was immunoSEQ multiplex PCR, and TCRdb's table has in-frame clones only and misses some. In the table there are around 97,000 clones, more than 80% of which are singletons. The input for sequencing was CD4+ or CD8+ T cells sorted from blood, taken in a trial of the OX40 agonist ivuxolimab. These receptors came from an adult with an advanced solid tumor such as melanoma, head and neck, liver or kidney cancer.

Only one count was recorded for this clone. A read error may produce the germline difference seen at one junction end. The V and J genes are TRBV5-8 and TRBJ1-5; the match to TRBD1 covers 8 bases. Looked up from germline, CDR1 is SGHTS and CDR2 is YDEGEE. This CDR3 is 15 amino acids long. CDR3 nucleotides: TGTGCCAGCAGCCCAGGACAGGGCGGCAATCAGCTCCAGCATTTT. Protein sequence: CASSPGQGGNQLQHF.

This clone has just a few counts. The chain joins TRBV6-5 to TRBJ1-2; D is perhaps TRBD1 (5 bases). CDR1 MNHEY and CDR2 SVGAGI come from the germline V gene. Trimming took off 0 bases at V and 8 bases at J, with 13 bases between the two ends. The CDR3 spans 14 residues. The CDR3 protein is CASSYSGGVEGYTF. The CDR3 DNA sequence: TGTGCCAGCAGTTACTCGGGGGGGGTTGAGGGCTACACCTTC.

V and J are TRBV14 and TRBJ2-7; TRBD2 might be the D (5 bases). CDR1 is SGHDN and CDR2 is FVKESK in the germline V gene. The CDR3 totals 12 residues. V was pared by 1 base and J by 6 bases, with 7 bases between. CDR3 in DNA: TGTGCCAGCAGCCAAGTTCTAGCCGAGCAGTACTTC. This translates into CASSQVLAEQYF.

This chain uses TRBV25-1 with TRBJ1-2, with D possibly TRBD1 on 5 matching bases. Trimming took off 1 base at V and 7 bases at J, with 13 bases between the two ends. The CDR3 consists of 14 residues. The germline gives CDR1 MGHDK, CDR2 SYGVNS. The CDR3 is CASSEWGGMSGYTF. CDR3 nucleotides: TGTGCCAGCAGTGAATGGGGGGGGATGTCTGGCTACACCTTC.

This clone has just one count. This chain links TRBV21-1 with TRBJ2-1; the D call TRBD1 from the table was never checked on the DNA. TRBV21-1 is shown as a pseudogene. CDR3 length: 15 amino acids. The CDR3 here is CASGDDRDRYNEQFF. CDR3 bases: TGTGCCAGCGGCGATGACAGGGACAGGTACAATGAGCAGTTCTTC.

This clone has only a few counts. CDR3: CATSGSAGGSYEQYF. In DNA form, the CDR3 reads TGTGCCACCAGCGGTTCGGCGGGAGGGTCCTACGAGCAGTACTTC. V usage is TRBV15 and J usage is TRBJ2-7; 9 bases fit TRBD2. CDR1 LNHNV and CDR2 YYDKDF come from the germline V gene (reference sequence). V lost 5 bases and J lost 1; bases outside the gene matches: 6. The CDR3 consists of 15 residues.

CDR3 sequence reads: CASSGDREETQYF. As DNA, the CDR3 is TGTGCCAGCAGTGGGGACAGAGAAGAGACCCAGTACTTC. The chain employs TRBV6-5 and TRBJ2-5; TRBD1 agrees at 7 bases. This CDR3 is built from 13 residues. V shed 5 bases, J shed 3 bases, and the junction held 3 bases outside the gene matches. The germline CDR1 and CDR2 sequences are MNHEY and SVGAGI.

The chain employs TRBV27 and TRBJ1-1, with TRBD1 matching over 7 bases. This CDR3 has 14 residues. V gave up 5 bases and J gave up 4 bases; unmatched junction bases: 7. CDR1 is MNHEY, CDR2 SMNVEV, per germline (reference sequence). The CDR3 DNA follows: TGTGCCAGCAGTACGACAGGGTTGGCCACTGAAGCTTTCTTT. This translates into CASSTTGLATEAFF.

V and J are TRBV29-1 and TRBJ1-1; 8 bases are a match to TRBD1. Germline V gene lookup returns CDR1 SQVTM and CDR2 ANQGSEA. Germline trimming cut 5 bases from V and 6 bases from J; bases unmatched to any gene: 11. The CDR3 spans 14 residues. The CDR3 sequence: CSVYQDRVGAEAFF. In DNA form, the CDR3 reads TGCAGCGTTTATCAGGACAGGGTAGGGGCTGAAGCTTTCTTT.

V and J are TRBV11-3 and TRBJ2-1; 13 bases line up with TRBD2. Germline V gene data show CDR1 as SGHNT and CDR2 as YENEEA. The CDR3 extends over 17 amino acids. V lost 4 bases and J lost 1; bases outside the gene matches: 4. The CDR3 bases are TGTGCCAGCAGCTCCGGGACTAGCGGGGAATCCTACAATGAGCAGTTCTTC. Translation gives CASSSGTSGESYNEQFF.

V and J are TRBV5-1 and TRBJ2-1; no firm D call. The CDR3 contains 13 residues. Germline V gene data show CDR1 as SGHRS and CDR2 as YFSETQ. V was pared by 5 bases and J by 3 bases, with 9 bases between. In DNA form, the CDR3 reads TGCGCCAGCAGGACCACAAGCTACAATGAGCAGTTCTTC. It codes for CASRTTSYNEQFF.

The chain carries TRBV10-3 and TRBJ1-1; D ambiguous. The V end lost 6 bases, the J end lost 2 bases, and 13 bases lay between the germline ends. CDR1 is ENHRY, CDR2 SYGVKD, per germline. This CDR3 is built from 14 residues. This CDR3 is CAISFGLPNTEAFF. CDR3 nucleotides: TGTGCCATCAGCTTCGGACTCCCTAACACTGAAGCTTTCTTT.

This chain uses TRBV6-5 with TRBJ1-4; unclear D gene. The V gene's germline CDR1 is MNHEY and CDR2 SVGAGI. V was pared by 0 bases and J by 7 bases, with 12 bases between. The CDR3 loop spans 15 amino acids. CDR3 loop: CASSYSTGPVEKLFF. The CDR3 bases are TGTGCCAGCAGTTACTCCACTGGTCCCGTTGAAAAACTGTTTTTT.